This T cell receptor beta chain derives from a study of T cells in tuberculosis. Whole-study findings and limits: Some low-affinity tetramer-binding T cells may be absent from this sample.

Cells were sorted from thawed PBMC rested overnight and stained with GMM-loaded CD1B tetramer, viability dye and anti-CD3. C32 glucose monomycolate from Rhodococcus equi was loaded onto the CD1B tetramers. Tetramer-negative cells, some 100,000 per donor, were also sorted. The CDR3 spans 16 residues. Germline CDR1 and CDR2: KGHSH and LQKENI. The J segment lost 4 bases and the V segment lost 8 bases, leaving 10 bases of the junction unmatched. This clone was detected only once. TCR-alpha and TCR-beta chains were sequenced unpaired. Sequencing was performed with immunoSEQ multiplex PCR; in TCRdb, only in-frame clones are kept and a portion is missing. The repertoire holds 85,000 to 90,000 clones, with approximately 90% as singletons.

Sequencing was performed on CD1b-GMM tetramer-negative cells sorted from PBMCs. The chain has TRBV18 and TRBJ2-2; 10 nucleotides match TRBD1. The sequence came from an adult woman with latent tuberculosis. CDR3 residues: CASASSGQGLTGELFF. CDR3 DNA: TGTGCCAGCGCGAGCTCGGGACAGGGGCTCACCGGGGAGCTGTTTTTT.